The entry that follows covers one T cell receptor (beta chain) sequence. CDR1 is WSHSY, CDR2 SAAADI, per germline. The length of the CDR3 is 12 residues. The V end lost 1 base, the J end lost 8 bases, and 8 bases lay between the germline ends. These data are taken from a study of T cell repertoires in cytomegalovirus infection. TCRdb re-called the reads with MiXCR, one entry per CDR3 protein. Of roughly 300,000 distinct CDR3 sequences listed, roughly 26% are singletons. The chain joins TRBV10-2 to TRBJ1-2; D is uncertain. The clonotype was recovered from a human donor in good health (CMV status not recorded). Some clones in this sample may be carry-over from other donors' samples. The sample comprised PBMCs. The CDR3 spells CASSEFERGYTF. CDR3 DNA sequence: TGCGCCAGCAGTGAGTTTGAGAGGGGCTACACCTTC.